This T cell receptor (beta chain) was sequenced during a study of neurological immune-mediated disorders. Points from the study as a whole: Expansion of TCR clones was greatest in HTLV-1-associated myelopathy and smallest in multiple sclerosis, where it fell below that of healthy controls.

After removal of 5 bases from V and 4 bases from J, the junction contained 10 bases not matched to a gene. In germline, CDR1 is SSHAT, CDR2 FNYEAQ (reference sequence). The CDR3 has 17 residues. In TCRdb, the 5' RACE reads were re-called with MiXCR into one record per CDR3 protein. Of around 100,000 distinct CDR3 sequences in the sample, 10% to 13% were seen once. Time point here: longitudinal time-point 3. PBMCs stored at -80 C, numbering 2 million, were the origin of the unsorted libraries. This clonotype was detected ten times or more. Its antigen is as yet unknown. The rearrangement joins TRBV7-7 to TRBJ2-3; 12 bases fit TRBD2. The sequenced sample consisted of PBMCs. The sequence was obtained from a female donor with HTLV-1-associated myelopathy (HAM/TSP). The CDR3 DNA sequence: TGTGCCAGCAGCGCCCAGCTAGCGGGGGGGGGTTCAGATACGCAGTATTTT. This translates into CASSAQLAGGGSDTQYF.